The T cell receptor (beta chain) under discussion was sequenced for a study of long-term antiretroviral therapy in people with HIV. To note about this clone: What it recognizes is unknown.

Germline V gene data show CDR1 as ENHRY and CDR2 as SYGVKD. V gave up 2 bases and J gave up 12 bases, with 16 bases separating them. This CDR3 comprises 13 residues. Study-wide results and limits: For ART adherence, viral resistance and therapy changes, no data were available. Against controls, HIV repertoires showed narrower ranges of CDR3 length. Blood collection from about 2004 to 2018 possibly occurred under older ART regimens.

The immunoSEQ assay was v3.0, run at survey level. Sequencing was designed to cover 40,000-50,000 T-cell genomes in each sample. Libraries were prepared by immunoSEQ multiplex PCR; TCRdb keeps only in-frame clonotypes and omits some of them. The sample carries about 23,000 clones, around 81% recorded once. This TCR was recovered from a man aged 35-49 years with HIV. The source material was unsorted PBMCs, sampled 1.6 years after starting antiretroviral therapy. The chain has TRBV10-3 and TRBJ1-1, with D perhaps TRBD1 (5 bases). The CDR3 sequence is CAISEIFGQESFF. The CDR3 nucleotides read TGTGCCATCAGTGAGATTTTCGGACAAGAATCTTTCTTT.